One T cell receptor (beta chain) is described in this entry. This sequence may be a read error, since a much larger clone differs from it by one base. V lost 5 bases and J lost 0, with 22 bases in between. This CDR3 has 19 amino acids. Looked up from germline, CDR1 is SGHVS and CDR2 is FNYEAQ. The entry originates in a study of T cell repertoires in cytomegalovirus infection. Each CDR3 protein gets one entry after TCRdb re-called the reads with MiXCR. The sample records about 320,000 distinct CDR3 sequences, 9.5% being singletons. Material: PBMCs. The receptor was derived from a human donor in good health (CMV status not recorded). Some clones in this sample may be carry-over from other donors' samples. The J gene is TRBJ1-4, the V gene TRBV7-6, with D unresolved. CDR3 sequence (DNA): TGTGCCAGCAGCGATTTCGAGGACTGGTCCTTTGCAACTAATGAAAAACTGTTTTTT. As protein: CASSDFEDWSFATNEKLFF.